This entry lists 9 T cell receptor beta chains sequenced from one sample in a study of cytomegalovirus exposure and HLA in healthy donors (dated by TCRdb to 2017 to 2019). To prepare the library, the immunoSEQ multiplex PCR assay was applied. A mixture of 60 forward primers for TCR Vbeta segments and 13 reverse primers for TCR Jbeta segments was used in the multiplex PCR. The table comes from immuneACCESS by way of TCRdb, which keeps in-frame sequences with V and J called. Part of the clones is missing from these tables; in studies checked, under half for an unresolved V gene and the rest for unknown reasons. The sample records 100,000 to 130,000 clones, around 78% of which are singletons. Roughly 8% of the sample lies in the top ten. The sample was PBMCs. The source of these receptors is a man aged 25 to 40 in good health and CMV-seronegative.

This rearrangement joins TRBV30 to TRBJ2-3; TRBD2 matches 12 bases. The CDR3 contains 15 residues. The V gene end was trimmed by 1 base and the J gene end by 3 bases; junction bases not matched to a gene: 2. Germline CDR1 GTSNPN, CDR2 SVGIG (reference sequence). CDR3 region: CAWSAGTSGTDTQYF. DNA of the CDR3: TGTGCCTGGAGTGCCGGGACTAGCGGGACAGATACGCAGTATTTT.

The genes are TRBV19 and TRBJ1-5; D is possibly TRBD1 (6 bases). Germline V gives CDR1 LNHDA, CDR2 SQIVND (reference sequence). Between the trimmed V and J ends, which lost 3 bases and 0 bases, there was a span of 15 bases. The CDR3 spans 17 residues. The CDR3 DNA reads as TGTGCCAGTAGTATGGGGGCAGGACGCTATAGCAATCAGCCCCAGCATTTT. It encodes CASSMGAGRYSNQPQHF.

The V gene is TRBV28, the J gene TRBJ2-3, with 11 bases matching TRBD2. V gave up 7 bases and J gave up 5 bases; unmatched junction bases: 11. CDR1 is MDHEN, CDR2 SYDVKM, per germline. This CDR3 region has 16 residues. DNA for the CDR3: TGTGCCAGCACCTACTCTCCTAGCGGGAGGTTAGATACGCAGTATTTT. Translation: CASTYSPSGRLDTQYF.

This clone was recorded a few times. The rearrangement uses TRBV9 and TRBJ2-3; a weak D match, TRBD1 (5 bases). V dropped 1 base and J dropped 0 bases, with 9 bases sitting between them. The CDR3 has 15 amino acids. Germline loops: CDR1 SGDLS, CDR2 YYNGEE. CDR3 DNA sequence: TGTGCCAGCAGCGTACGACAGACTAGCACAGATACGCAGTATTTT. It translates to CASSVRQTSTDTQYF.

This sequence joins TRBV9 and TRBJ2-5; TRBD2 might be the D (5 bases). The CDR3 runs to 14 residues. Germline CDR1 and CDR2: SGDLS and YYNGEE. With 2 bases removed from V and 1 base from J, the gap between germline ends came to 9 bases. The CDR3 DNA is TGTGCCAGCAGCGTTTCCGGGATCCAAGAGACCCAGTACTTC. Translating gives CASSVSGIQETQYF.

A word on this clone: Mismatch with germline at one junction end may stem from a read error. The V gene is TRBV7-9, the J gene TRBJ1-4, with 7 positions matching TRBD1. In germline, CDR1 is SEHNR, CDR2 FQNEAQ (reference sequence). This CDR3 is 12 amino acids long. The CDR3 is CSSSRDSEKLFF. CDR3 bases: TGTTCCAGCAGCCGGGACAGTGAAAAACTGTTTTTT.

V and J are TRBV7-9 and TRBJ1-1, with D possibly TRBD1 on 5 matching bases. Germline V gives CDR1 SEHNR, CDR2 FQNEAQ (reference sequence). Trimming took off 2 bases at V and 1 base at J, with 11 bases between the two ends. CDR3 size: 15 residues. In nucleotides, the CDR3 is TGTGCCAGCAGCTTAACCTTAACAGGGAACACTGAAGCTTTCTTT. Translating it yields CASSLTLTGNTEAFF.

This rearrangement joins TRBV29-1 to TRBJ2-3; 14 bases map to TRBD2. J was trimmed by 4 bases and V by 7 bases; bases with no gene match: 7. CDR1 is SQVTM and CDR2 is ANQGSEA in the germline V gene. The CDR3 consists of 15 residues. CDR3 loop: CSGGTSGRFPDTQYF. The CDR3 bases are TGCAGCGGAGGGACTAGCGGGAGATTCCCAGATACGCAGTATTTT.

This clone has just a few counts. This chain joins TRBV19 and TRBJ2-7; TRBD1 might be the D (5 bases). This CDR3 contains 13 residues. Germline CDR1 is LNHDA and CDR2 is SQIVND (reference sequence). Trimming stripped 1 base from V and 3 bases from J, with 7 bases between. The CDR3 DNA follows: TGTGCCAGTAGTATAGGACAGCGCTACGAGCAGTACTTC. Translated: CASSIGQRYEQYF. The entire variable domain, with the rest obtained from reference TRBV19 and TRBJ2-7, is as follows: DGGITQSPKYLFRKEGQNVTLSCEQNLNHDAMYWYRQDPGQGLRLIYYSQIVNDFQKGDIAEGYSVSREKKESFPLTVTSAQKNPTAFYLCASSIGQRYEQYFGPGTRLTVT.